The 26 T cell receptor beta chains in this list originate from one sample, sequenced in a study of Ad26.COV2.S vaccination and SARS-CoV-2 variants. Using immunoSEQ multiplex PCR, the repertoire was profiled, and TCRdb retains in-frame clones only, with some absent. Of about 440,000 clones in the sample, 90% are singletons; the top ten hold around 4.2%. Treatment given: some 20 received Ad26.COV2.S at low or high dose, single or two shots; about 5 received placebo; per-sample allocation not given. The study sampled participants on day 63 after the first vaccine or placebo injection. The sample in question was peripheral blood, obtained in a trial of Ad26.COV2.S vaccine versus placebo. These receptor sequences come from a person between 18 and 59 years old who received the Ad26.COV2.S COVID-19 vaccine or a placebo.

V is TRBV7-6 and J is TRBJ2-1; D is unclear. In germline, CDR1 is SGHVS, CDR2 FNYEAQ. Trimming shortened V by 5 bases and J by 0 bases, and 11 bases separated the two germline ends. The CDR3 length is 15 residues. Here the CDR3 DNA reads TGTGCCAGCAGCCCTACAGTAAGCTCCTACAATGAGCAGTTCTTC. It yields the protein CASSPTVSSYNEQFF.

This sequence joins TRBV6-2 or TRBV6-3 and TRBJ2-3; D may correspond to TRBD1 or TRBD2 (5 bases each). The V end lost 4 bases, the J end lost 8 bases, and 19 bases lay between the germline ends. Looked up from germline, CDR1 is MNHEY and CDR2 is SVGEGT. The CDR3 totals 15 residues. The CDR3 bases are TGTGCCAGCAGTTCCCTAGGGACCCCGGTGGGTACGCAGTATTTT. This translates into CASSSLGTPVGTQYF.

This clone was seen a handful of times. This rearrangement joins TRBV7-2 to TRBJ2-5; perhaps D is TRBD1 or TRBD2 (5 bases each). The CDR3 runs 13 residues. Germline V CDR1 and CDR2: SGHTA, FQGNSA. Between the trimmed V and J ends, which lost 5 bases and 5 bases, there was a span of 12 bases. CDR3 region: CASSLGRVETQYF. Here the CDR3 DNA reads TGTGCCAGCAGCCTGGGACGGGTCGAGACCCAGTACTTC.

The chain combines TRBV2 with TRBJ2-7; 7 bases agree with TRBD1. The CDR3 length is 15 residues. The V segment lost 6 bases and the J segment 5 bases; nucleotides outside the gene matches: 13. Per germline, CDR1 SNHLY and CDR2 FYNNEI. The chain's CDR3 is CASRGDRQVGDEQYF. CDR3 DNA sequence: TGTGCCAGCAGAGGGGACAGACAGGTTGGCGACGAGCAGTACTTC.

The chain recombines TRBV6-2 or TRBV6-3 with TRBJ2-7; possible D gene TRBD2, 6 bases. Between the trimmed V and J ends, which lost 0 bases and 2 bases, there was a span of 11 bases. The CDR3 is made up of 15 amino acids. CDR1 is MNHEY, CDR2 SVGEGT, per germline. CDR3 sequence reads: CASSYSGPGAYEQYF. DNA for the CDR3: TGTGCCAGCAGTTACTCAGGACCGGGGGCCTACGAGCAGTACTTC.

This chain links TRBV28 with TRBJ2-1; TRBD2 agrees at 7 bases. The CDR3 spans 16 residues. V lost 2 bases and J lost 4; bases outside the gene matches: 8. Germline CDR1 is MDHEN and CDR2 is SYDVKM. The CDR3: CASSLLGGASYNEQFF. The CDR3 DNA sequence: TGTGCCAGCAGTTTACTGGGAGGGGCGAGTTACAATGAGCAGTTCTTC. The full variable domain, rest sourced from reference TRBV28 and TRBJ2-1, is DVKVTQSSRYLVKRTGEKVFLECVQDMDHENMFWYRQDPGLGLRLIYFSYDVKMKEKGDIPEGYSVSREKKERFSLILESASTNQTSMYLCASSLLGGASYNEQFFGPGTRLTVL.

This clone was recorded a few times. The chain couples TRBV7-9 to TRBJ2-7, with D tentatively TRBD1 (6 bases). The CDR3 sequence is 13 residues long. Germline values: CDR1 SEHNR, CDR2 FQNEAQ (reference sequence). V dropped 5 bases and J dropped 2 bases, with 10 bases sitting between them. CDR3 nucleotides: TGTGCCAGCAGCCCGGGACACACCTACGAGCAGTACTTC. Its protein is CASSPGHTYEQYF.

CDR3 nucleotide sequence: TGTGCCAGCAGCTTAGTTGAGGGGAGGGCAGATACGCAGTATTTT. Translating gives CASSLVEGRADTQYF. This chain links TRBV7-2 with TRBJ2-3; TRBD2 matches at 7 bases. J was trimmed by 4 bases and V by 1 base; bases with no gene match: 5. Germline V gene sequence: CDR1 SGHTA, CDR2 FQGNSA. CDR3 length equals 15 residues.

The J gene is TRBJ1-2, the V gene TRBV14; tentative D call: TRBD1 (5 bases). CDR3 length: 14 amino acids. CDR1 SGHDN and CDR2 FVKESK come from the germline V gene. Between the trimmed V and J ends, which lost 1 base and 4 bases, there was a span of 10 bases. The CDR3: CASSQAGGIYGYTF. The DNA for the CDR3 is TGTGCCAGCAGCCAAGCCGGGGGGATCTATGGCTACACCTTC. The full variable domain, with the rest looked up from reference TRBV14 and TRBJ1-2, is EAGVTQFPSHSVIEKGQTVTLRCDPISGHDNLYWYRRVMGKEIKFLLHFVKESKQDESGMPNNRFLAERTGGTYSTLKVQPAELEDSGVYFCASSQAGGIYGYTFGSGTRLTVV.

V gene TRBV3-1 (or the pseudogene TRBV3-2) combines with J gene TRBJ2-7; D is possibly TRBD1 or TRBD2 (5 bases each). V lost 0 bases to trimming and J lost 2 bases, with 14 bases between them. CDR3 size: 16 residues. CDR1 and CDR2 from the germline V gene are LGHDT and YNNKEL (reference sequence). CDR3 DNA: TGTGCCAGCAGCCAAGAGAGGGGATTCACTACCTACGAGCAGTACTTC. This gives the protein CASSQERGFTTYEQYF.

V and J are TRBV28 and TRBJ2-2, with D perhaps TRBD2 (7 bases). Trimming left V 2 bases short and J 4 bases short, with 11 bases between. The CDR3 is made up of 15 amino acids. Germline lookup yields CDR1 MDHEN and CDR2 SYDVKM. CDR3 sequence (DNA): TGTGCCAGCAGTTTACGGGGGGCCTCCACCGGGGAGCTGTTTTTT. It translates to CASSLRGASTGELFF. Supplemented by reference TRBV28 and TRBJ2-2, the full variable domain reads DVKVTQSSRYLVKRTGEKVFLECVQDMDHENMFWYRQDPGLGLRLIYFSYDVKMKEKGDIPEGYSVSREKKERFSLILESASTNQTSMYLCASSLRGASTGELFFGEGSRLTVL.

Remarks on this clone: The same CDR3 is also encoded by other DNA sequences in this sample. The V and J genes are TRBV2 and TRBJ2-7, with D perhaps matching TRBD1 or TRBD2 (5 bases each). V dropped 6 bases and J dropped 4 bases, with 7 bases sitting between them. CDR3 size: 11 residues. Germline CDR1 reads SNHLY; CDR2 reads FYNNEI. The CDR3 sequence: CASRGEYEQYF. The CDR3 nucleotides are TGTGCCAGCAGGGGGGAGTACGAGCAGTACTTC.

The V gene is TRBV5-6, the J gene TRBJ2-5, with D tentatively TRBD1 (7 bases). The V end was cut by 0 bases, the J end by 2 bases, with 17 bases between. The CDR3 has 17 residues. Germline CDR1 reads SGHDT; CDR2 reads YYEEEE. CDR3 loop: CASSLDLGGQQQETQYF. CDR3 sequence (DNA): TGTGCCAGCAGCTTGGATTTGGGGGGACAGCAACAAGAGACCCAGTACTTC. Based on the CDR3 plus reference TRBV5-6 and TRBJ2-5, the full variable domain is DAGVTQSPTHLIKTRGQQVTLRCSPKSGHDTVSWYQQALGQGPQFIFQYYEEEERQRGNFPDRFSGHQFPNYSSELNVNALLLGDSALYLCASSLDLGGQQQETQYFGPGTRLLVL.

The rearrangement links TRBV6-1 to TRBJ2-5; 8 bases agree with TRBD2. The CDR3 is 15 amino acids. Germline CDR1 MNHNS, CDR2 SASEGT. V trimming: 3 bases; J trimming: 4 bases; junction bases outside the gene matches: 7. CDR3 protein: CASSDPGRAAETQYF. CDR3 in DNA: TGTGCCAGCAGTGATCCCGGGAGGGCAGCAGAGACCCAGTACTTC.

The rearrangement links TRBV19 to TRBJ2-1; maybe TRBD1 (6 bases). CDR3 length equals 16 residues. CDR1 and CDR2 (germline): LNHDA, SQIVND (reference sequence). The V end lost 5 bases, the J end lost 2 bases, and 16 bases lay between the germline ends. CDR3 loop: CASSPPLEGAYNEQFF. The CDR3 region has the DNA TGTGCCAGTAGTCCACCACTAGAGGGGGCCTACAATGAGCAGTTCTTC.

This clone was seen more than once but under ten times. The chain employs TRBV7-2 and TRBJ1-1; TRBD1 is a possible D gene (6 bases). This CDR3 is 15 amino acids long. CDR1 and CDR2 (germline): SGHTA, FQGNSA. V was cut by 3 bases and J by 3 bases, with 14 bases left in between. The CDR3 coding sequence is TGTGCCAGCAGCTTTTCCCCGGACAGCGACACTGAAGCTTTCTTT. It translates to CASSFSPDSDTEAFF.

The rearrangement joins TRBV4-2 to TRBJ2-1; TRBD2 agrees at 14 bases. The germline gives CDR1 LGHNA, CDR2 YNFKEQ. Trimming cost V 4 bases and J 8 bases; bases outside gene matches: 10. This CDR3 is 17 amino acids long. Written as DNA, the CDR3 is TGTGCCAGCAGCCCTATGGGGACTAGCGGGAGAAGGGATGAGCAGTTCTTC. Its protein is CASSPMGTSGRRDEQFF.

The chain links TRBV4-1 to TRBJ2-7; no definite D call. Germline V gene lookup returns CDR1 MGHRA and CDR2 YSYEKL. The germline V and J ends were trimmed by 1 base and 2 bases, with 9 bases remaining between them. The CDR3 runs to 14 residues. The chain's CDR3 is CASSQVGLAYEQYF. As DNA, the CDR3 is TGCGCCAGCAGCCAAGTTGGGCTAGCCTACGAGCAGTACTTC.

This clone was seen once. The chain uses TRBV7-6 and TRBJ2-7, with D perhaps being TRBD1 or TRBD2 (6 bases each). In germline, CDR1 is SGHVS, CDR2 FNYEAQ. The CDR3 is 15 amino acids. V was pared by 6 bases and J by 2 bases, with 17 bases between. The CDR3 here is CASSPGGGFTYEQYF. The CDR3 DNA sequence: TGTGCCAGCAGTCCCGGGGGCGGGTTCACCTACGAGCAGTACTTC.

The V and J genes are TRBV5-6 and TRBJ1-1, with TRBD1 as a possible D gene (6 bases). Germline CDR1 SGHDT, CDR2 YYEEEE. V lost 4 bases and J lost 11, with 18 bases in between. This CDR3 is built from 13 residues. CDR3 in amino acids: CASSRASGVGAFF. For the CDR3, the DNA is TGTGCCAGCAGCCGGGCCTCAGGGGTGGGGGCTTTCTTT.

The V and J genes are TRBV11-3 and TRBJ2-2, with 12 bases lining up with TRBD2. CDR1 SGHNT and CDR2 YENEEA come from the germline V gene. Germline trimming cut 5 bases from V and 5 bases from J; bases unmatched to any gene: 6. The CDR3 runs 16 residues. DNA of the CDR3: TGTGCCAGCAGCCGAGGACTAGCGGGGAGGACCGGGGAGCTGTTTTTT. Translation: CASSRGLAGRTGELFF.

On this clone itself: At one boundary the junction diverges from the germline segment, which might be a read error. The chain joins TRBV4-2 to TRBJ2-3; D unclear. The CDR3 loop spans 15 amino acids. Germline values: CDR1 LGHNA, CDR2 YNFKEQ. In DNA, the CDR3 is TGTGCCAGCACCCAAGCCATGGAAAGGCGGGATACGCAGTATTTT. Its translation is CASTQAMERRDTQYF.

The rearrangement uses TRBV6-5 and TRBJ1-1; D gene ambiguous. Per germline, CDR1 MNHEY and CDR2 SVGAGI. This CDR3 is built from 13 residues. Trimming pared 2 bases from V and 7 bases from J, leaving 11 bases between. CDR3 protein: CASSYEERREAFF. In DNA form, the CDR3 reads TGTGCCAGCAGTTACGAAGAAAGACGTGAAGCTTTCTTT.

This rearrangement joins TRBV4-2 to TRBJ2-3; D gene unclear. This CDR3 has 14 residues. Germline CDR1 is LGHNA and CDR2 is YNFKEQ. Trimming shortened V by 0 bases and J by 0 bases, and 4 bases separated the two germline ends. This CDR3 reads CASSQDVSTDTQYF. CDR3 DNA: TGTGCCAGCAGCCAAGATGTAAGCACAGATACGCAGTATTTT.

The chain recombines TRBV7-6 with TRBJ1-4; D not certain. Germline loops: CDR1 SGHVS, CDR2 FNYEAQ. V lost 0 bases and J 8 bases, leaving 10 bases between the germline ends. The CDR3 has 14 residues. CDR3 bases: TGTGCCAGCAGCTTAGCGACGGCTAGCGAAAAACTGTTTTTT. Protein product: CASSLATASEKLFF.

V and J are TRBV27 and TRBJ2-7; TRBD2 is a possible D gene (5 bases). Germline CDR1 MNHEY, CDR2 SMNVEV (reference sequence). V lost 7 bases to trimming and J lost 2 bases, with 12 bases between them. The CDR3 covers 13 residues. The CDR3, as DNA: TGTGCCAGCACCCCGGGAAATGCCTACGAGCAGTACTTC. Amino acid sequence: CASTPGNAYEQYF.